A single sample is the source of the 3 T cell receptor beta chains below, sequenced in a study of blood T cell repertoires in COVID-19. TCRdb's copy holds only in-frame clones and misses some; the assay was immunoSEQ multiplex PCR. This table holds 300,000 to 400,000 clones, more than 75% found once. Sequences were obtained from peripheral blood. All receptors come from a woman in her forties or fifties with active or convalescent COVID-19.

The chain joins TRBV5-1 to TRBJ1-1, with 7 bases identical to TRBD1. CDR3 length: 14 residues. The germline V gene has CDR1 SGHRS and CDR2 YFSETQ. The J segment lost 1 base and the V segment lost 1 base, leaving 1 base of the junction unmatched. The CDR3 DNA is TGCGCCAGCAGCTTGACAGGGGCGAACACTGAAGCTTTCTTT. It is translated as CASSLTGANTEAFF.

This clone was observed a handful of times. The chain uses TRBV10-3 and TRBJ1-5, with TRBD1 matching over 12 bases. Unmatched junction bases numbered 1, after V lost 3 bases and J lost 7 bases. Germline lookup yields CDR1 ENHRY and CDR2 SYGVKD. This CDR3 comprises 14 residues. CDR3 region: CAISEGTGGQPQHF. The CDR3 DNA follows: TGTGCCATCAGTGAAGGGACAGGGGGCCAGCCCCAGCATTTT.

The V call is TRBV27, the J call TRBJ1-5; D perhaps matches TRBD1 (5 bases). V was cut by 6 bases and J by 0 bases, with 18 bases left in between. The CDR3 has 17 residues. Germline values: CDR1 MNHEY, CDR2 SMNVEV (reference sequence). CDR3 in DNA: TGTGCCAGCAGCCGTACAGGAGAACTGGATAGCAATCAGCCCCAGCATTTT. Its translation is CASSRTGELDSNQPQHF.